Below, 15 T cell receptor beta chains from the same sample are listed, as sequenced in a study of T cell responses to AZD1222 COVID-19 vaccine. The assay was immunoSEQ multiplex PCR, and TCRdb's table has in-frame clones only and misses some. This table has about 90,000 clones, over 75% appearing once. Sample: peripheral blood, taken 28 days after the second AZD1222 dose. These receptors all come from an adult who received the AZD1222 COVID-19 vaccine.

This chain connects TRBV6-2 or TRBV6-3 to TRBJ1-2; 9 bases are shared with TRBD1. CDR3 length equals 14 residues. Germline V gene data show CDR1 as MNHEY and CDR2 as SVGEGT. Losses at the gene ends were 6 bases for V and 6 bases for J; bases not matched to a gene: 8. CDR3 nucleotides: TGTGCCAGCAGCGCCCGGGACAGGGTCGATGGCTACACCTTC. Translation: CASSARDRVDGYTF.

As DNA, the CDR3 is TGTGCCAGCAGTTACGGTCTAGATACGCAGTATTTT. This encodes CASSYGLDTQYF. The chain links TRBV6-2 or TRBV6-3 to TRBJ2-3; D gene uncertain. Trimming shortened V by 2 bases and J by 5 bases, and 5 bases separated the two germline ends. The CDR3 is made up of 12 amino acids. Germline-derived CDR1 and CDR2 are MNHEY and SVGEGT.

The CDR3 protein is CASSLTSGYEQYF. For the CDR3, the DNA is TGTGCCAGCAGCTTAACGTCCGGCTACGAGCAGTACTTC. This chain links TRBV7-3 with TRBJ2-7; D remains unclear. Looked up from germline, CDR1 is SGHTA and CDR2 is FQGTGA. Between the trimmed V and J ends, which lost 0 bases and 3 bases, there was a span of 6 bases. This CDR3 comprises 13 residues.

Only one count was recorded for this clone. This chain uses TRBV4-3 with TRBJ1-3; D may be TRBD1 (5 bases). Trimming stripped 0 bases from V and 1 base from J, with 16 bases between. The CDR3 has 18 residues. Germline assignment: CDR1 LGHNA and CDR2 YSLEER. The CDR3 nucleotides are TGCGCCAGCAGCCAAGATTTATGGGGGACCAATTCTGGAAACACCATATATTTT. It translates to CASSQDLWGTNSGNTIYF.

This sequence joins TRBV5-8 and TRBJ1-5, with D unresolved. Germline lookup yields CDR1 SGHTS and CDR2 YDEGEE. Trimming pared 3 bases from V and 2 bases from J, leaving 9 bases between. This CDR3 contains 14 residues. The CDR3 DNA reads as TGTGCCAGCAGCTCCGGTAGTGGCAATCAGCCCCAGCATTTT. It encodes CASSSGSGNQPQHF.

A note on this clone: The junction differs from germline at one of its ends, possibly a read error. The chain uses TRBV5-4 and TRBJ1-4; D may be TRBD1 (6 bases). The CDR3 spans 14 residues. The germline CDR1 and CDR2 sequences are SGHNT and YYREEE (reference sequence). CDR3: CASSSQEKTGLLTF. CDR3 DNA: TGTGCCAGCAGCTCCCAAGAGAAGACAGGCCTACTCACCTTT.

This chain uses TRBV11-2 with TRBJ2-7, with D perhaps matching TRBD1 (6 bases). The CDR3 runs 16 residues. Germline lookup yields CDR1 SGHAT and CDR2 FQNNGV. Trimming left V 0 bases short and J 0 bases short, with 12 bases between. CDR3 sequence: CASSLDTARGSYEQYF. CDR3 in DNA: TGTGCCAGCAGCTTAGATACCGCCAGGGGCTCCTACGAGCAGTACTTC.

This clone has a count of ten or more. The chain uses TRBV9 and TRBJ2-7, with TRBD2 identical over 8 bases. CDR3 length: 18 residues. Germline V gene lookup returns CDR1 SGDLS and CDR2 YYNGEE. J gave up 2 bases and V 4 bases, and 17 bases lay outside the gene matches. The CDR3 here is CASSFSRAGGLITYEQYF. CDR3 nucleotide sequence: TGTGCCAGCAGCTTCAGTAGGGCGGGGGGACTCATAACCTACGAGCAGTACTTC. Filled out from reference TRBV9 and TRBJ2-7, the complete variable domain reads DSGVTQTPKHLITATGQRVTLRCSPRSGDLSVYWYQQSLDQGLQFLIQYYNGEERAKGNILERFSAQQFPDLHSELNLSSLELGDSALYFCASSFSRAGGLITYEQYFGPGTRLTVT.

The rearrangement uses TRBV5-1 and TRBJ2-7; 12 bases fit TRBD2. Germline CDR1 is SGHRS and CDR2 is YFSETQ. The CDR3 consists of 15 residues. Trimming took 1 base from V and 6 from J; bases not matched to a gene: 5. As DNA, the CDR3 is TGCGCCAGCAGCTTGACTAGCGGGGGGCTAGGCGAGCAGTACTTC. This gives the protein CASSLTSGGLGEQYF.

The chain recombines TRBV3-1 (or the pseudogene TRBV3-2) with TRBJ2-3, with 10 bases aligning to TRBD1. V was clipped by 4 bases and J by 4 bases; unmatched bases: 8. Germline CDR1 and CDR2: LGHDT and YNNKEL (reference sequence). CDR3 size: 16 residues. This chain's CDR3 is CASSPDRGPLPDTQYF. In nucleotides, the CDR3 is TGTGCCAGCAGCCCTGACAGGGGGCCCCTCCCAGATACGCAGTATTTT.

V is TRBV7-6 and J is TRBJ1-6; 8 bases are shared with TRBD1. This CDR3 is built from 14 residues. Germline trimming cut 4 bases from V and 10 bases from J; bases unmatched to any gene: 6. Germline lookup yields CDR1 SGHVS and CDR2 FNYEAQ. The DNA of the CDR3 is TGTGCCAGCAGCTCGGACAGGGCTTGGTCACCCCTCCACTTT. It codes for CASSSDRAWSPLHF.

The gene calls are TRBV19 and TRBJ1-2; TRBD1 agrees at 8 bases. The CDR3 extends over 14 amino acids. CDR1 is LNHDA and CDR2 is SQIVND in the germline V gene (reference sequence). V gave up 3 bases and J gave up 6 bases; unmatched junction bases: 6. The chain's CDR3 is CASSIQDRVHGYTF. The DNA of the CDR3 is TGTGCCAGTAGTATTCAGGACAGGGTGCATGGCTACACCTTC.

The chain recombines TRBV5-4 with TRBJ2-7, with TRBD1 matching 7 bases. CDR3 length: 12 amino acids. The V and J ends lost 3 bases and 3 bases, in that order; junction bases with no gene match: 0. CDR1 and CDR2 from the germline V gene are SGHNT and YYREEE (reference sequence). In nucleotides, the CDR3 is TGTGCCAGCAGCTGGGACAGCTACGAGCAGTACTTC. Translating it yields CASSWDSYEQYF.

The chain combines TRBV14 with TRBJ2-2; no reliable D call. CDR1 and CDR2 (germline): SGHDN, FVKESK. The CDR3 loop spans 11 amino acids. Trimming removed 6 bases at V and 7 bases at J, with 6 bases between. CDR3 in DNA: TGTGCCAGCAGTCAGTTCGGGGAGCTGTTTTTT. Translated: CASSQFGELFF.

The V gene is TRBV6-6, the J gene TRBJ2-5; tentative D call: TRBD1 (7 bases). Germline V gene data show CDR1 as MNHNY and CDR2 as SVGAGI (reference sequence). Trimming removed 2 bases at V and 4 bases at J, with 17 bases between. CDR3 length equals 16 residues. The CDR3 sequence: CASSYRGQGEGETQYF. As DNA, the CDR3 is TGTGCCAGCAGTTACCGGGGGCAGGGGGAAGGAGAGACCCAGTACTTC.